The 11 T cell receptor beta chains listed next were all sequenced from one sample in a study of post-analysis software for immune sequencing data. Regarding the study as a whole: Included in a set of about five TRBV segments more frequent in patients than controls were TRBV5-6, TRBV5-1 and TRBV20-1.

The antigens of these receptors remain unknown. Prepared libraries of TCR beta cDNA carried unique molecular identifiers. TCRdb used MiXCR to reprocess the PCR reads, holding one entry per CDR3 protein. The data contain hundreds of thousands of distinct CDR3 sequences, roughly three fifths of them singletons. Material: blood. These receptors were obtained from a girl aged 2 to 9 with multiple sclerosis.

The chain employs TRBV7-9 and TRBJ1-1; D not resolved. Germline CDR1 and CDR2: SEHNR and FQNEAQ (reference sequence). The CDR3 length is 12 residues. Trimming took 1 base from V and 11 from J, leaving 11 bases between them. CDR3 DNA: TGTGCCAGCAGCTTAGAGGGCCCCACGGCTTTCTTT. As protein: CASSLEGPTAFF.

V and J are TRBV2 and TRBJ1-5; TRBD1 matches at 7 bases. Per the germline V gene, CDR1 is SNHLY and CDR2 is FYNNEI. V lost 7 bases, J lost 1 base, and 10 bases stayed unmatched. This CDR3 has 16 residues. For the CDR3, the DNA is TGTGCCAGCACCCGACAGGGAGGTTGGAGCAATCAGCCCCAGCATTTT. This gives the protein CASTRQGGWSNQPQHF.

J is TRBJ2-5 and V is TRBV6-5; 9 bases map to TRBD2. The DNA end is a closer match to TRBJ2-7, so the J assignment may be wrong. This CDR3 comprises 16 residues. Germline loops: CDR1 MNHEY, CDR2 SVGAGI. CDR3 amino acids: CASSYSSASGNHEQYF. CDR3 coding DNA: TGTGCCAGCAGTTACTCGAGCGCTAGCGGGAATCACGAGCAGTACTTC.

V gene TRBV7-2 combines with J gene TRBJ1-4; perhaps TRBD1 as D (5 bases). The CDR3 totals 14 residues. V lost 1 base, J lost 8 bases, and 11 bases lay in between. In germline, CDR1 is SGHTA, CDR2 FQGNSA. In nucleotides, the CDR3 is TGTGCCAGCAGCTTAGGAGGGGTCGGGGAAAAACTGTTTTTT. This gives the protein CASSLGGVGEKLFF.

The gene calls are TRBV11-1 and TRBJ2-1, with 8 bases aligning to TRBD2. The V gene end was trimmed by 5 bases and the J gene end by 7 bases; junction bases not matched to a gene: 10. The CDR3 contains 15 residues. CDR1 and CDR2 (germline): SGHAT, FQDESV (reference sequence). The CDR3 loop is CASSPWSGSRNEQFF. CDR3 nucleotide sequence: TGTGCCAGCAGCCCCTGGAGCGGGAGCCGGAATGAGCAGTTCTTC.

This clonotype appeared a single time. The chain employs TRBV20-1 and TRBJ2-2; 9 nucleotides match TRBD2. V dropped 3 bases and J dropped 1; count of bases not matched to a gene: 3. CDR3 size: 15 residues. The germline V gene has CDR1 DFQATT and CDR2 SNEGSKA (reference sequence). The CDR3 loop is CSARLAGVNTGELFF. The CDR3 DNA reads TGCAGTGCTAGGTTAGCGGGAGTGAACACCGGGGAGCTGTTTTTT.

The J gene is TRBJ1-2, the V gene TRBV6-5, with 8 bases fitting TRBD1. The CDR3 runs to 14 residues. Germline CDR1 is MNHEY and CDR2 is SVGAGI. V shed 6 bases, J shed 4 bases, and the junction held 7 bases outside the gene matches. The CDR3 coding sequence is TGTGCCAGCAGCCGACAGGGGATGAGCTATGGCTACACCTTC. Translation gives CASSRQGMSYGYTF.

This clonotype was detected only a few times. V usage is TRBV6-5 and J usage is TRBJ1-1; TRBD1 is a possible D gene (5 bases). V gave up 0 bases and J gave up 1 base, with 9 bases separating them. This CDR3 spans 15 amino acids. Germline CDR1 and CDR2: MNHEY and SVGAGI. The DNA of the CDR3 is TGTGCCAGCAGTTACTCAGGGCAGGGGAACACTGAAGCTTTCTTT. It codes for CASSYSGQGNTEAFF.

The chain recombines TRBV28 with TRBJ2-7; D might be TRBD1 or TRBD2, each matching 6 bases. Trimming left V 3 bases short and J 1 base short, with 13 bases between. The CDR3 contains 15 residues. The germline V gene has CDR1 MDHEN and CDR2 SYDVKM. The CDR3 region has the DNA TGTGCCAGCAGTTTTATCCGGGGGCAATCCTACGAGCAGTACTTC. Translation: CASSFIRGQSYEQYF.

This chain uses TRBV10-3 with TRBJ2-2; no clear D gene. V lost 3 bases, J lost 5 bases, and 13 bases lay in between. CDR1 and CDR2 (germline): ENHRY, SYGVKD. The length of the CDR3 is 15 residues. The CDR3 sequence is CAISDQGLSTGELFF. CDR3 DNA: TGTGCCATCAGTGATCAAGGCCTGTCAACCGGGGAGCTGTTTTTT.

The V gene is TRBV7-9, the J gene TRBJ1-1; perhaps TRBD1 as D (6 bases). Trimming removed 3 bases at V and 1 base at J, with 9 bases between. This CDR3 has 14 residues. Germline V CDR1 and CDR2: SEHNR, FQNEAQ (reference sequence). The DNA of the CDR3 is TGTGCCAGCAGCTTCGTACAGGGGAACACTGAAGCTTTCTTT. It specifies CASSFVQGNTEAFF.